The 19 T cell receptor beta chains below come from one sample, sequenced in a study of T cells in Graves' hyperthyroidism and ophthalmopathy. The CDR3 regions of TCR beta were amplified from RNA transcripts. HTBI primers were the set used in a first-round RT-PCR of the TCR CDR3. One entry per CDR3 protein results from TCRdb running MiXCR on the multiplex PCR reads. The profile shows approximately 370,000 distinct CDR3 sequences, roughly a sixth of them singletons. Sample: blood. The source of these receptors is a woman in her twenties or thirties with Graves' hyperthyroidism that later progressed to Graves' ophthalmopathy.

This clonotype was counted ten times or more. The CDR3 region is CASSDPGQGANEQFF. The CDR3 DNA is TGTGCCAGCAGTGATCCGGGACAGGGAGCGAATGAGCAGTTCTTC. This rearrangement joins TRBV25-1 to TRBJ2-1, with 9 bases identical to TRBD1. V was pared by 3 bases and J by 7 bases, with 7 bases of the junction left unmatched. The germline gives CDR1 MGHDK, CDR2 SYGVNS. This CDR3 is built from 15 residues.

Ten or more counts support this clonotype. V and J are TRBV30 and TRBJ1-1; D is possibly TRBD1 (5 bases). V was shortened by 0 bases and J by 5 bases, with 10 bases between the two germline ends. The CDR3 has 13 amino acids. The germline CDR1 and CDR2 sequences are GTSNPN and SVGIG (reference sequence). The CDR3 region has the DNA TGTGCCTGGAGTGTACTGGGGGGAACTGAAGCTTTCTTT. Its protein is CAWSVLGGTEAFF.

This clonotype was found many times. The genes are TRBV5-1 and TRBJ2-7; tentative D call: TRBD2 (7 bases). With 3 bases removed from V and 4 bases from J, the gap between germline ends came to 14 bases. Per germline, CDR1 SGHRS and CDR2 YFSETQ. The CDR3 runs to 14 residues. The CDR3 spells CASSWGGPGYEQYF. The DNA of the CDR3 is TGCGCCAGCAGCTGGGGGGGCCCGGGTTACGAGCAGTACTTC.

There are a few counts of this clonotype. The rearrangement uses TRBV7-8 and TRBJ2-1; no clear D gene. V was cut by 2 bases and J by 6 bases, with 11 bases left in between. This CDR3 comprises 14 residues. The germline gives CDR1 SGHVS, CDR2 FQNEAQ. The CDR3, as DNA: TGTGCCAGCAGCTTAAGGGTTGCGGTCAATGAGCAGTTCTTC. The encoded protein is CASSLRVAVNEQFF.

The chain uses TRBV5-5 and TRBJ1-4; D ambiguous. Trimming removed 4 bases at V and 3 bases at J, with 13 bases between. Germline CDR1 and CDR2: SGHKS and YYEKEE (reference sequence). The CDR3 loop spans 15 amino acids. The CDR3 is CASSPVALPNEKLFF. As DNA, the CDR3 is TGTGCCAGCAGCCCCGTAGCCCTCCCTAATGAAAAACTGTTTTTT.

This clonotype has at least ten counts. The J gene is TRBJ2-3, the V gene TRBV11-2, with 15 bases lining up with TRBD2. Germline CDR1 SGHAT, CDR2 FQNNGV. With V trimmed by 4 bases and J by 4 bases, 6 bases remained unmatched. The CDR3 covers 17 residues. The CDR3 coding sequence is TGTGCCAGCAGCTCCGGACTAGCGGGAGGGCCTGCAGATACGCAGTATTTT. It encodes CASSSGLAGGPADTQYF.

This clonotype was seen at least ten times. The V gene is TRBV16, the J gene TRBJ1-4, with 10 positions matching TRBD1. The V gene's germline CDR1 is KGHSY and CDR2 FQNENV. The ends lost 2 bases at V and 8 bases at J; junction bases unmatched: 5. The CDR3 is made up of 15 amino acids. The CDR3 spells CASSQGTGDYEKLFF. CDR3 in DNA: TGTGCCAGCAGCCAAGGGACAGGGGATTACGAAAAACTGTTTTTT.

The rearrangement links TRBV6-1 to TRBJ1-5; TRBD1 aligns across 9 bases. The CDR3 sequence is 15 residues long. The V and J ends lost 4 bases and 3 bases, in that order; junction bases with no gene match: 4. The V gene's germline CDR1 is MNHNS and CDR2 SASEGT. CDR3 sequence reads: CASSGGQGFNQPQHF. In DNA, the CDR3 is TGTGCCAGCAGTGGGGGACAGGGCTTCAATCAGCCCCAGCATTTT.

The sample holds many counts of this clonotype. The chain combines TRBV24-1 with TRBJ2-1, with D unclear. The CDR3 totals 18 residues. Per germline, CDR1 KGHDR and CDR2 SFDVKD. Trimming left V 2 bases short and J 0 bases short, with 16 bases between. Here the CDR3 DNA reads TGTGCCACCAGTGATTCCGGACGGAAAAAGGGCTCCTACAATGAGCAGTTCTTC. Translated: CATSDSGRKKGSYNEQFF.

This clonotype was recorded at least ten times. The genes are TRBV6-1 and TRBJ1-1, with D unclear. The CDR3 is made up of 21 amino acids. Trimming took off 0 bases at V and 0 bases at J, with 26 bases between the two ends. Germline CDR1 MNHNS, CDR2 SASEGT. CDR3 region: CASSEAPSNDPNYSLNTEAFF. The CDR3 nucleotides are TGTGCCAGCAGTGAAGCCCCTAGTAATGACCCGAATTACAGCTTGAACACTGAAGCTTTCTTT.

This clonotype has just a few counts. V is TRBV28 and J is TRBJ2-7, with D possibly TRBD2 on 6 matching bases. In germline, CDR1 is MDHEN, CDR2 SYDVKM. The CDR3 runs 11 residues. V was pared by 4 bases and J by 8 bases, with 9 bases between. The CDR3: CASSSGVKQYF. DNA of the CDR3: TGTGCCAGCAGTTCGGGGGTGAAGCAGTACTTC.

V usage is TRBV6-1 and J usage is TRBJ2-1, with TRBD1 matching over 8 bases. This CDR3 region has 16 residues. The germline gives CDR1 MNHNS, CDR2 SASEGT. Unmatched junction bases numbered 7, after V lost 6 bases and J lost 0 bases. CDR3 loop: CASRHTGGSSYNEQFF. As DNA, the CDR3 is TGTGCCAGCAGACATACAGGGGGAAGCTCCTACAATGAGCAGTTCTTC.

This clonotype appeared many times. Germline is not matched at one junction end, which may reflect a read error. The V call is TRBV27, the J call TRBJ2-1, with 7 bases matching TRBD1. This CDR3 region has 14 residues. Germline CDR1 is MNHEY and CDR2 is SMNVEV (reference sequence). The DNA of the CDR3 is TGTGCCAGCGGCACGGACAGGTCATACAGTGAGCAGTTCTTC. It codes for CASGTDRSYSEQFF.

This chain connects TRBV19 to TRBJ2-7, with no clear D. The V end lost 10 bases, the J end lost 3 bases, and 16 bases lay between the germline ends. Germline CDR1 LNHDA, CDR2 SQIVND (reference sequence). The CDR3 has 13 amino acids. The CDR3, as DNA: TGTGCCACCAGCCTGACGGTGAACTACGAGCAGTACTTC. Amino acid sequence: CATSLTVNYEQYF.

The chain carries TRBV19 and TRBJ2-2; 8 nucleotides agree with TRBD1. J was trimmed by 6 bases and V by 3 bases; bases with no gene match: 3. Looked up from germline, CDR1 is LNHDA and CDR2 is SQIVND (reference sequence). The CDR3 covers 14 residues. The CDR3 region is CASSIRGRSGELFF. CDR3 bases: TGTGCCAGTAGTATCAGGGGGCGATCCGGGGAGCTGTTTTTT.

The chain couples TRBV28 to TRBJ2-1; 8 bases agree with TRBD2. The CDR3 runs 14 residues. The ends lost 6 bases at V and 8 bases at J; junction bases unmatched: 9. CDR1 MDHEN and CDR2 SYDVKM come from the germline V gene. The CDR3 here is CASSSAGLAHEQFF. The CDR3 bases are TGTGCCAGCAGCTCAGCCGGACTAGCCCATGAGCAGTTCTTC. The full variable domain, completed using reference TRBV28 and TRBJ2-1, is DVKVTQSSRYLVKRTGEKVFLECVQDMDHENMFWYRQDPGLGLRLIYFSYDVKMKEKGDIPEGYSVSREKKERFSLILESASTNQTSMYLCASSSAGLAHEQFFGPGTRLTVL.

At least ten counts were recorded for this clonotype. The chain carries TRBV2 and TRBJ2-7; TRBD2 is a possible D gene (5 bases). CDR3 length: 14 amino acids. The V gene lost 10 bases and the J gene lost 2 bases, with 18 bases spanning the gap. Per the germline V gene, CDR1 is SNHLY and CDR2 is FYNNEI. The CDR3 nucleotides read TGTGCCATCTCCGGGTGGAGTAGCGCCTACGAGCAGTACTTC. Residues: CAISGWSSAYEQYF.

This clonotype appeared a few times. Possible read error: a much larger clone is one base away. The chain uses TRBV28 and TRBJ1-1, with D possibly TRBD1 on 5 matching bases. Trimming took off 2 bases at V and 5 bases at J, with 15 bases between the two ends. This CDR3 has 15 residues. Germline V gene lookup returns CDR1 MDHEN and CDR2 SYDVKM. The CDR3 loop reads CASSLLARGATEAFF. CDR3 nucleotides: TGTGCCAGCAGTTTACTGGCAAGGGGCGCGACTGAAGCTTTCTTT.

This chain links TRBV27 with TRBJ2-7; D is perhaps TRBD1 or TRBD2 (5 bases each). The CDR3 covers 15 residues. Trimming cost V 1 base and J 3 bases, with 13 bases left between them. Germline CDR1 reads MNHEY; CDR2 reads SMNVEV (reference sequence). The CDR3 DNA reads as TGTGCCAGCAGTTTATACGGGACCACCCACTACGAGCAGTACTTC. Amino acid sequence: CASSLYGTTHYEQYF.